The 29 T cell receptor beta chains given below trace back to one sample, sequenced in a study of shared clonotypes between healthy human individuals. The protocol was immunoSEQ multiplex PCR, while the TCRdb copy is restricted to in-frame clones and leaves out a portion. The table has 1.5 million to 2.5 million clones, less than 95% seen once. Naive CD8 cells lacked CD45RO and underwent positive selection for CCR7, leaving out terminally differentiated effector memory CD45RA+ cells. The source material was naive CD8+ T cells sorted from blood. The receptor source for this set is a young man in good health.

The chain links TRBV4-1 to TRBJ2-7; 9 nucleotides line up with TRBD2. The trim removed 3 bases at V and 3 bases at J, leaving 6 bases unmatched. Germline CDR1 is MGHRA and CDR2 is YSYEKL. This CDR3 spans 15 amino acids. The chain's CDR3 is CASSQLAGSGYEQYF. The CDR3 region has the DNA TGCGCCAGCAGCCAGCTAGCGGGGAGCGGCTACGAGCAGTACTTC.

The chain uses TRBV4-2 and TRBJ2-7; the D gene is possibly TRBD1 (5 bases). The V and J ends lost 0 bases and 2 bases respectively, with 14 bases between them. This CDR3 contains 16 residues. Germline-derived CDR1 and CDR2 are LGHNA and YNFKEQ. CDR3 loop: CASSQELFTGTYEQYF. CDR3 in DNA: TGTGCCAGCAGCCAAGAGCTTTTTACAGGTACCTACGAGCAGTACTTC.

V and J are TRBV5-4 and TRBJ1-6, with no clear D. The CDR3 loop spans 15 amino acids. Germline V CDR1 and CDR2: SGHNT, YYREEE (reference sequence). V shed 0 bases and J shed 4 bases, with 8 bases lying between them. CDR3 amino acids: CASSLGPGYNSPLHF. In nucleotides, the CDR3 is TGTGCCAGCAGCTTGGGACCGGGATATAATTCACCCCTCCACTTT.

This sequence joins TRBV7-8 and TRBJ2-7; D may be TRBD1 or TRBD2 (5 bases each). The V gene's germline CDR1 is SGHVS and CDR2 FQNEAQ. The V gene lost 5 bases and the J gene lost 3 bases, with 20 bases spanning the gap. This CDR3 is 16 amino acids long. CDR3 loop: CASSPTMGEGSYEQYF. The CDR3 DNA sequence: TGTGCCAGCAGCCCAACCATGGGGGAAGGAAGCTACGAGCAGTACTTC.

The V call is TRBV11-2, the J call TRBJ2-1; possibly TRBD1 or TRBD2 for D (6 bases each). The CDR3 covers 18 residues. Deletions cut 6 bases from V and 6 bases from J, with 27 bases between. The germline CDR1 and CDR2 sequences are SGHAT and FQNNGV. The CDR3 DNA sequence: TGTGCCAGCAGTTTAAGTGGGAGGCAGGGGATTATAGGCAATGAGCAGTTCTTC. This codes for CASSLSGRQGIIGNEQFF.

About this clone: The sample has other DNA sequences that encode this CDR3 too. The CDR3 loop is CASSYSTEAFF. The CDR3 DNA sequence: TGTGCCAGCAGTTACTCGACTGAAGCTTTCTTT. The chain has TRBV6-6 and TRBJ1-1; D unclear. CDR1 and CDR2 (germline): MNHNY, SVGAGI (reference sequence). V lost 0 bases, J lost 5 bases, and 1 base lay in between. The CDR3 length is 11 residues.

This clone was counted a single time. The chain carries TRBV13 and TRBJ2-3, with TRBD1 as a possible D gene (6 bases). This CDR3 contains 15 residues. V lost 4 bases and J 6 bases, leaving 17 bases between the germline ends. CDR1 and CDR2 from the germline V gene are PRHDT and FYEKMQ (reference sequence). The CDR3 region has the DNA TGTGCCAGCAGCTCCGCACAGGGAACTACCGATACGCAGTATTTT. Protein sequence: CASSSAQGTTDTQYF.

V usage is TRBV10-3 and J usage is TRBJ2-7; TRBD1 matches at 7 bases. The CDR3 runs 13 residues. The J segment lost 6 bases and the V segment lost 6 bases, leaving 8 bases of the junction unmatched. Germline CDR1 ENHRY, CDR2 SYGVKD. The CDR3 DNA follows: TGTGCCATCAGGTGGGACAGACTCGGCGAGCAGTACTTC. It translates to CAIRWDRLGEQYF.

The table lists this clone with a few counts. The chain is built from TRBV29-1 and TRBJ2-7; no clear D gene. Germline lookup yields CDR1 SQVTM and CDR2 ANQGSEA. Trimming cost V 3 bases and J 9 bases, with 33 bases left between them. The CDR3 runs 18 residues. The CDR3 reads CSVEGVGGSSNILRGQYF. The CDR3 bases are TGCAGCGTTGAGGGTGTTGGTGGCAGTTCCAATATACTACGAGGGCAGTACTTC.

The CDR3 loop is CAIRLAGEGNEQFF. The CDR3 nucleotides read TGTGCCATCAGACTAGCGGGAGAGGGCAATGAGCAGTTCTTC. The genes are TRBV10-3 and TRBJ2-1; 11 nucleotides match TRBD2. Germline loops: CDR1 ENHRY, CDR2 SYGVKD. V shed 6 bases and J 6 bases; nucleotides not matched to a gene: 4. CDR3 size: 14 residues.

This clone has only one observation. The CDR3 bases are TGTGCCAGCAGAGTATCACAGGAAAACTATGGCTACACCTTC. Residues: CASRVSQENYGYTF. The chain has TRBV2 and TRBJ1-2; D might be TRBD1 (5 bases). This CDR3 has 14 amino acids. CDR1 SNHLY and CDR2 FYNNEI come from the germline V gene. The V end was cut by 6 bases, the J end by 2 bases, with 13 bases between.

V usage is TRBV11-2 and J usage is TRBJ2-5; D might be TRBD2 (7 bases). CDR1 is SGHAT, CDR2 FQNNGV, per germline. Trimming cost V 5 bases and J 1 base, with 17 bases left between them. The CDR3 length is 16 residues. The CDR3 reads CASSRNSRGGQETQYF. The CDR3 DNA follows: TGTGCCAGCAGCCGAAACTCAAGGGGGGGCCAAGAGACCCAGTACTTC.

The chain carries TRBV14 and TRBJ2-7; D perhaps matches TRBD1 (5 bases). This CDR3 has 14 residues. Germline loops: CDR1 SGHDN, CDR2 FVKESK. Trimming cost V 4 bases and J 5 bases, with 15 bases left between them. The CDR3 sequence: CASSPWGGRHEQYF. The CDR3 bases are TGTGCCAGCAGCCCCTGGGGCGGCCGCCACGAGCAGTACTTC. The whole variable domain, remainder taken from reference TRBV14 and TRBJ2-7, is EAGVTQFPSHSVIEKGQTVTLRCDPISGHDNLYWYRRVMGKEIKFLLHFVKESKQDESGMPNNRFLAERTGGTYSTLKVQPAELEDSGVYFCASSPWGGRHEQYFGPGTRLTVT.

Of note for this clone: The sample carries other DNA sequences with the same CDR3. The V and J genes are TRBV27 and TRBJ2-5; D could derive from TRBD1 or TRBD2 (6 bases each). The CDR3 sequence is 14 residues long. CDR1 is MNHEY, CDR2 SMNVEV, per germline (reference sequence). Trimming took off 1 base at V and 5 bases at J, with 11 bases between the two ends. DNA for the CDR3: TGTGCCAGCAGTTTATTAGGGGGGCGGGAGACCCAGTACTTC. Its translation is CASSLLGGRETQYF.

The CDR3 region has the DNA TGTGCCAGCAGCTTCCTGTACTCTGGGGCCAACGTCCTGACTTTC. Its translation: CASSFLYSGANVLTF. V usage is TRBV13 and J usage is TRBJ2-6; D gene ambiguous. Trimming removed 3 bases from V and 0 bases from J, with 6 bases in between. The V gene's germline CDR1 is PRHDT and CDR2 FYEKMQ (reference sequence). The CDR3 contains 15 residues.

This chain connects TRBV27 to TRBJ2-7; 10 bases match TRBD2. V lost 5 bases and J lost 7; bases outside the gene matches: 5. The CDR3 spans 13 residues. Germline V lookup: CDR1 MNHEY, CDR2 SMNVEV (reference sequence). Here the CDR3 reads CASSPLAGGEQYF. In DNA form, the CDR3 reads TGTGCCAGCAGTCCGTTAGCGGGGGGTGAGCAGTACTTC.

This clone turned up a few times. This chain connects TRBV27 to TRBJ1-5; D is undetermined. This CDR3 region has 10 residues. Trimming cost V 8 bases and J 11 bases, with 10 bases left between them. Per the germline V gene, CDR1 is MNHEY and CDR2 is SMNVEV (reference sequence). The CDR3 region is CASSLSTQHF. The CDR3 nucleotides read TGTGCCAGCTCCCTTTCGACCCAGCATTTT.

Worth noting for this clone: The same CDR3 also results from other DNA sequences found in this sample. V gene TRBV18 combines with J gene TRBJ2-7, with D perhaps TRBD2 (5 bases). Germline CDR1 KGHSH, CDR2 LQKENI. V shed 3 bases and J shed 1 base, with 10 bases lying between them. The CDR3 extends over 14 amino acids. CDR3 in amino acids: CASSPFRGSYEQYF. Here the CDR3 DNA reads TGTGCCAGCTCACCCTTCCGGGGTTCCTACGAGCAGTACTTC.

The rearrangement uses TRBV2 and TRBJ2-5; the match to TRBD2 covers 10 bases. After removal of 3 bases from V and 5 bases from J, the junction contained 6 bases not matched to a gene. CDR3 length: 15 amino acids. Germline CDR1 is SNHLY and CDR2 is FYNNEI. The CDR3 sequence is CASSDLAGELETQYF. CDR3 nucleotides: TGTGCCAGCAGTGACCTAGCGGGGGAACTTGAGACCCAGTACTTC.

The chain joins TRBV4-2 to TRBJ1-1, with D possibly TRBD1 on 6 matching bases. CDR1 and CDR2 from the germline V gene are LGHNA and YNFKEQ. The CDR3 is 16 residues long. V lost 0 bases, J lost 5 bases, and 16 bases lay in between. The chain's CDR3 is CASSQDRRGYVTEAFF. In nucleotides, the CDR3 is TGTGCCAGCAGCCAAGATAGGAGGGGGTACGTGACTGAAGCTTTCTTT.

Of note for this clone: This same CDR3 is encoded by further DNA sequences in the sample. This chain uses TRBV13 with TRBJ2-5, with no clear D. Trimming left V 0 bases short and J 2 bases short, with 4 bases between. The CDR3 loop spans 13 amino acids. Germline V CDR1 and CDR2: PRHDT, FYEKMQ (reference sequence). CDR3 sequence: CASSLGLQETQYF. DNA of the CDR3: TGTGCCAGCAGCTTAGGGCTTCAAGAGACCCAGTACTTC.

The J gene is TRBJ2-5, the V gene TRBV7-9, with D uncertain. The CDR3 length is 15 residues. V was shortened by 2 bases and J by 0 bases, with 10 bases between the two germline ends. CDR1 SEHNR and CDR2 FQNEAQ come from the germline V gene (reference sequence). CDR3 sequence: CASSLTESDQETQYF. The CDR3 DNA sequence: TGTGCCAGCAGCTTAACGGAGTCAGACCAAGAGACCCAGTACTTC.

This sequence joins TRBV15 and TRBJ1-5; a weak D match, TRBD1 (5 bases). The CDR3 totals 15 residues. V was clipped by 1 base and J by 4 bases, with 11 bases between them. Germline-derived CDR1 and CDR2 are LNHNV and YYDKDF (reference sequence). DNA for the CDR3: TGTGCCACCAGCAGAGGATTTGGGGGGAATCAGCCCCAGCATTTT. Protein: CATSRGFGGNQPQHF.

Details on this clone: This same CDR3 is encoded by further DNA sequences in the sample. The chain uses TRBV4-3 and TRBJ2-1; TRBD2 matches 10 bases. The V segment lost 1 base and the J segment 4 bases; nucleotides outside the gene matches: 1. The V gene's germline CDR1 is LGHNA and CDR2 YSLEER. The CDR3 has 15 residues. The chain's CDR3 is CASSQGTSGYNEQFF. The CDR3, as DNA: TGCGCCAGCAGCCAAGGGACTAGCGGTTACAATGAGCAGTTCTTC.

V and J are TRBV27 and TRBJ2-7, with D hard to call. Germline values: CDR1 MNHEY, CDR2 SMNVEV (reference sequence). The CDR3 contains 13 residues. Trimming took 3 bases from V and 2 from J, leaving 8 bases between them. The CDR3 coding sequence is TGTGCCAGCAGTTTTGCCCCCGCCTACGAGCAGTACTTC. Protein product: CASSFAPAYEQYF.

The CDR3 DNA follows: TGTGCCACCAGCTCAGAGCGTAGGGGCCACGAGCAGTACTTC. The encoded protein is CATSSERRGHEQYF. The J gene is TRBJ2-7, the V gene TRBV15; D is possibly TRBD1 (5 bases). The CDR3 runs 14 residues. Germline V gene data show CDR1 as LNHNV and CDR2 as YYDKDF (reference sequence). V dropped 5 bases and J dropped 5 bases, with 16 bases sitting between them.

The V and J genes are TRBV7-8 and TRBJ2-1; 11 nucleotides line up with TRBD2. CDR1 SGHVS and CDR2 FQNEAQ come from the germline V gene. The CDR3 has 17 residues. Trimming at V came to 5 bases and at J to 2 bases, leaving 8 bases not matched to a gene. The CDR3 protein is CASSASLAGGPYNEQFF. CDR3 DNA sequence: TGTGCCAGCAGCGCCTCCCTAGCGGGAGGACCCTACAATGAGCAGTTCTTC.

This chain uses TRBV5-4 with TRBJ2-7, with TRBD1 matching 7 bases. Losses at the gene ends were 7 bases for V and 4 bases for J; bases not matched to a gene: 8. This CDR3 comprises 13 residues. The germline V gene encodes CDR1 SGHNT and CDR2 YYREEE (reference sequence). The chain's CDR3 is CASWTQGNYEQYF. CDR3 sequence (DNA): TGTGCCAGCTGGACACAGGGGAATTACGAGCAGTACTTC.

The chain recombines TRBV13 with TRBJ1-2; D gene ambiguous. CDR1 and CDR2 from the germline V gene are PRHDT and FYEKMQ (reference sequence). The CDR3 loop spans 18 amino acids. Deletions cut 2 bases from V and 0 bases from J, with 19 bases between. The CDR3 DNA sequence: TGTGCCAGCAGCTTATTAACAGCGCACTTTACGTCTAACTATGGCTACACCTTC. This encodes CASSLLTAHFTSNYGYTF.